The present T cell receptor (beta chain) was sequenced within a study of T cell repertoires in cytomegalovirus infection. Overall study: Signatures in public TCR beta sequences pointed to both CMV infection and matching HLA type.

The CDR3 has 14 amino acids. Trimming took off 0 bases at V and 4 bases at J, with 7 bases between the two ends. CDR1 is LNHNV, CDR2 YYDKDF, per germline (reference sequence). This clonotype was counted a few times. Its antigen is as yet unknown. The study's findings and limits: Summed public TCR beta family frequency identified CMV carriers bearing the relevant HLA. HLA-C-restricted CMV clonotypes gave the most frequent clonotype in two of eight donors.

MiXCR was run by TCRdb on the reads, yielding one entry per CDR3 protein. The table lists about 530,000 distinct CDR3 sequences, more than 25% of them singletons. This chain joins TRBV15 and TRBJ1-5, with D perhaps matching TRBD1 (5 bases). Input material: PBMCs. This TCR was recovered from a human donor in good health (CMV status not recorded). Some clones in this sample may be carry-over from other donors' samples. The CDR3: CATSRDSGNQPQHF. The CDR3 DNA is TGTGCCACCAGCAGAGATTCAGGGAATCAGCCCCAGCATTTT.